The T cell receptor (beta chain) described here comes from a study of T cell repertoires in cytomegalovirus infection. Across the whole study: TCR beta signatures that were public indicated CMV infection and matching HLA type. Points from the study as a whole: Using cumulative public TCR beta family frequency, the authors identified those who carried CMV together with the relevant HLA.

TCRdb re-called the reads with MiXCR, one entry per CDR3 protein. The profile shows about 130,000 distinct CDR3 sequences, approximately 24% of them singletons. As concerns this clonotype: Its antigen is not identified.

Sample: PBMCs, sequenced either directly or after in vitro stimulation (not recorded which). The TCR was taken from a human donor in good health (CMV status not recorded). Some clones in this sample may be carry-over from other donors' samples.

This chain's CDR3 is CASSFPQVTQYF. Here the CDR3 DNA reads TGTGCCAGCAGTTTTCCGCAGGTCACGCAGTATTTT. This sequence joins TRBV12-3 or TRBV12-4 and TRBJ2-3, with D unresolved. V lost 3 bases to trimming and J lost 9 bases, with 10 bases between them. The CDR3 length is 12 residues.